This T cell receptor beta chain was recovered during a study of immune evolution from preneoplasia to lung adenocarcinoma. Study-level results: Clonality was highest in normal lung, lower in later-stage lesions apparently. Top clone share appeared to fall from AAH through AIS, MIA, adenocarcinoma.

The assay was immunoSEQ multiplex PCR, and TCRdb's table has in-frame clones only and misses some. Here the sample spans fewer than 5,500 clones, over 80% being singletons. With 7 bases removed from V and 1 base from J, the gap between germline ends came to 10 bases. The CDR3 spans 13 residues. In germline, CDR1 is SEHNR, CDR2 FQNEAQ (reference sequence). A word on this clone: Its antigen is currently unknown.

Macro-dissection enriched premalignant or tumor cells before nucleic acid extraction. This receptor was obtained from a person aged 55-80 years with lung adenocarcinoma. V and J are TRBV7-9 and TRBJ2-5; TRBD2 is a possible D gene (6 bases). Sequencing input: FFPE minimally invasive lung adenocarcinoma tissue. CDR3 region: CASTGGAQETQYF. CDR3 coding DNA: TGTGCCAGCACCGGGGGTGCCCAAGAGACCCAGTACTTC. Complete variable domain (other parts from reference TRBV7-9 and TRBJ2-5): DTGVSQNPRHKITKRGQNVTFRCDPISEHNRLYWYRQTLGQGPEFLTYFQNEAQLEKSRLLSDRFSAERPKGSFSTLEIQRTEQGDSAMYLCASTGGAQETQYFGPGTRLLVL.